These 11 T cell receptor beta chains share one sample of origin, sequenced in a study of early T cells in non-severe SARS-CoV-2 infection. TCRdb analysed the 5' RACE reads with MiXCR anew, one entry per CDR3 protein. The sample has over 35,000 distinct CDR3 sequences; around 6.5% are singletons. The material sequenced was whole blood, taken at baseline. These receptors all come from an adult who was a healthcare worker with PCR-confirmed SARS-CoV-2 infection or an uninfected control (not recorded which).

This clonotype has a handful of counts. The genes are TRBV6-1 and TRBJ1-1; D remains ambiguous. This CDR3 contains 13 residues. The germline V gene has CDR1 MNHNS and CDR2 SASEGT. The V end was cut by 5 bases, the J end by 4 bases, with 11 bases between. This chain's CDR3 is CASSSSLGTEAFF. Here the CDR3 DNA reads TGTGCCAGCAGTAGCAGCCTGGGCACTGAAGCTTTCTTT.

In its sample, this clonotype was seen many times. J is TRBJ2-2 and V is TRBV7-6; D may be TRBD2 (6 bases). The CDR3 spans 16 residues. Germline V gives CDR1 SGHVS, CDR2 FNYEAQ. Trimming pared 3 bases from V and 1 base from J, leaving 12 bases between. The CDR3 here is CASSFDTGVNTGELFF. The DNA for the CDR3 is TGTGCCAGCAGCTTCGATACGGGGGTGAACACCGGGGAGCTGTTTTTT.

This clonotype was seen a handful of times. V usage is TRBV7-9 and J usage is TRBJ2-3; D is perhaps TRBD2 (6 bases). The CDR3 totals 15 residues. Germline V lookup: CDR1 SEHNR, CDR2 FQNEAQ (reference sequence). Trimming took 3 bases from V and 4 from J, leaving 14 bases between them. CDR3 nucleotides: TGTGCCAGCAGCTTCTTACGGGAGCCCCCAGATACGCAGTATTTT. This gives the protein CASSFLREPPDTQYF.

This clonotype showed up many times. V and J are TRBV29-1 and TRBJ1-1; no clear D. Trimming cost V 4 bases and J 4 bases, with 10 bases left between them. CDR3 size: 12 residues. Germline lookup yields CDR1 SQVTM and CDR2 ANQGSEA. The CDR3 reads CSVVGVSTEAFF. CDR3 coding DNA: TGCAGCGTTGTTGGGGTTTCCACTGAAGCTTTCTTT.

This sequence joins TRBV11-3 and TRBJ2-7, with 8 bases that match TRBD1. The CDR3 spans 15 residues. Germline V gene sequence: CDR1 SGHNT, CDR2 YENEEA. V was pared by 5 bases and J by 1 base, with 7 bases of the junction left unmatched. For the CDR3, the DNA is TGTGCCAGCAGCCCGGGGACAGGCAGATCCTACGAGCAGTACTTC. Translation: CASSPGTGRSYEQYF.

This clonotype occurred many times. The rearrangement links TRBV12-3 or TRBV12-4 to TRBJ2-7, with 9 bases identical to TRBD1. The ends lost 6 bases at V and 5 bases at J; junction bases unmatched: 11. This CDR3 has 15 residues. The CDR3 protein is CASRPPGQGNNEQYF. Written as DNA, the CDR3 is TGTGCCAGCAGGCCACCGGGACAGGGAAATAACGAGCAGTACTTC.

This clonotype came up many times. The chain has TRBV4-3 and TRBJ2-7; a weak D match, TRBD1 (5 bases). V was pared by 0 bases and J by 3 bases, with 6 bases between. The CDR3 is 13 amino acids. CDR1 and CDR2 (germline): LGHNA, YSLEER. Here the CDR3 reads CASSQEDSYEQYF. The CDR3, as DNA: TGCGCCAGCAGCCAAGAAGACAGCTACGAGCAGTACTTC.

This clonotype was found many times. The V gene is TRBV11-2, the J gene TRBJ1-2, with D perhaps TRBD1 (6 bases). CDR1 is SGHAT and CDR2 is FQNNGV in the germline V gene. Trimming pared 7 bases from V and 2 bases from J, leaving 17 bases between. The CDR3 extends over 15 amino acids. CDR3 protein: CASTHYPGHNYGYTF. The CDR3 nucleotides are TGTGCCAGCACCCATTATCCGGGACACAACTATGGCTACACCTTC.

This clonotype was found many times. The chain uses TRBV7-9 and TRBJ1-2; TRBD1 matches 8 bases. The ends lost 7 bases at V and 2 bases at J; junction bases unmatched: 9. Looked up from germline, CDR1 is SEHNR and CDR2 is FQNEAQ (reference sequence). There are 15 residues in the CDR3. CDR3 coding DNA: TGTGCCAGCACCCAGCAGAGACAGGGGAACTATGGCTACACCTTC. Residues: CASTQQRQGNYGYTF.

The V and J genes are TRBV6-6 and TRBJ1-4; D remains unclear. Per the germline V gene, CDR1 is MNHNY and CDR2 is SVGAGI (reference sequence). This CDR3 spans 15 amino acids. The ends were cut back, 1 base at V and 6 bases at J, with 12 bases in the middle. The DNA of the CDR3 is TGTGCCAGCAGTTACTATGGAATCGGGGATGAAAAACTGTTTTTT. Amino acids: CASSYYGIGDEKLFF.

The chain links TRBV28 to TRBJ2-1, with 7 bases identical to TRBD1. CDR3 size: 16 residues. The J segment lost 3 bases and the V segment lost 3 bases, leaving 8 bases of the junction unmatched. Per the germline V gene, CDR1 is MDHEN and CDR2 is SYDVKM. CDR3 in DNA: TGTGCCAGCAGTTTCTCGGGACAGATAGGCTACAATGAGCAGTTCTTC. The encoded protein is CASSFSGQIGYNEQFF.